These T cell receptor beta chains were read from a single sample in a study of Ad26.COV2.S vaccination and SARS-CoV-2 variants. Method: immunoSEQ multiplex PCR; TCRdb's copy keeps in-frame clones and lacks some. The sample consists of 200,000 to 300,000 clones, approximately 87% of them appearing once. The sequences come from peripheral blood, collected in a trial of Ad26.COV2.S vaccine versus placebo. Every receptor here comes from a person between 18 and 65 years old who received the Ad26.COV2.S COVID-19 vaccine or a placebo. The CDR3 runs from the conserved cysteine through the conserved F or W. A D gene is named only where the DNA matches it firmly. Expanded clones get a size class; other rows say once, few or many, or leave the size out.

D gene	clone size	V gene	J gene	CDR3 protein	CDR3 DNA
-	-	TRBV5-3	TRBJ2-3	CARSLAGADTQYF	TGTGCCAGAAGCTTGGCCGGGGCAGATACGCAGTATTTT
TRBD1	-	TRBV6-2/TRBV6-3	TRBJ2-6	CASSYSTGGSGANVLTF	TGTGCCAGCAGTTACTCGACAGGGGGATCTGGGGCCAACGTCCTGACTTTC
-	-	TRBV7-7	TRBJ1-5	CASFPGGVDQPQHF	TGTGCTAGCTTCCCGGGGGGGGTCGATCAGCCCCAGCATTTT
TRBD2	-	TRBV6-2/TRBV6-3	TRBJ2-1	CASSSRAGTSTEQFF	TGTGCCAGCAGTTCCCGAGCCGGGACTAGCACTGAGCAGTTCTTC
TRBD2	-	TRBV7-8	TRBJ2-5	CASSQGVAGRETQYF	TGTGCCAGCAGCCAAGGGGTAGCGGGAAGGGAGACCCAGTACTTC
TRBD2	-	TRBV4-3	TRBJ2-3	CASSQEKGRVTSDGTDTQYF	TGCGCCAGCAGCCAAGAAAAGGGTCGGGTAACTAGCGACGGCACAGATACGCAGTATTTT
-	-	TRBV7-9	TRBJ2-7	CASSSERSAYEQYF	TGTGCCAGCAGCTCGGAGCGGTCCGCCTACGAGCAGTACTTC
TRBD1	once	TRBV5-5	TRBJ1-2	CASSLWTGGASNYGYTF	TGTGCCAGCAGCCTATGGACAGGGGGCGCATCCAACTATGGCTACACCTTC
-	-	TRBV10-3	TRBJ2-3	CAISEGDGGTDTQYF	TGTGCCATCAGTGAGGGGGACGGGGGCACAGATACGCAGTATTTT
-	-	TRBV6-5	TRBJ2-7	CASRQGYEQYF	TGTGCCAGCAGACAGGGTTACGAGCAGTACTTC
TRBD2	-	TRBV4-3	TRBJ2-1	CASSHLSGGADEQFF	TGCGCCAGCAGCCACCTTAGCGGGGGGGCCGATGAGCAGTTCTTC
-	-	TRBV5-4	TRBJ2-7	CASSWPDVLGSEQYF	TGTGCCAGCAGCTGGCCGGACGTTTTAGGATCCGAGCAGTACTTC
TRBD1	few	TRBV6-4	TRBJ2-3	CASSDGTGGTDTQYF	TGTGCCAGCAGTGACGGGACAGGGGGCACAGATACGCAGTATTTT
-	few	TRBV4-2	TRBJ2-7	CASSQNYEQYF	TGTGCCAGCAGCCAAAATTACGAGCAGTACTTC
TRBD2	-	TRBV6-1	TRBJ2-1	CASSEGASGGKDEQFF	TGTGCCAGCAGTGAAGGGGCTAGCGGGGGGAAGGATGAGCAGTTCTTC
-	-	TRBV19	TRBJ1-1	CASSIGTEAFF	TGTGCCAGTAGTATTGGGACTGAAGCTTTCTTT
-	-	TRBV19	TRBJ2-1	CASSLIVSYNEQFF	TGTGCCAGTAGTTTGATAGTCTCCTACAATGAGCAGTTCTTC
-	-	TRBV21-1	TRBJ1-5	CALERQPQHF	TGTGCCCTAGAAAGACAGCCCCAGCATTTT
-	-	TRBV29-1	TRBJ1-2	CSDGQQLGYTF	TGCAGTGACGGACAGCAATTAGGCTACACCTTC
-	-	TRBV7-2	TRBJ1-2	CASSLVGSSTNYGYTF	TGTGCCAGCAGCTTAGTGGGAAGCAGTACTAACTATGGCTACACCTTC